This T cell receptor beta chain was obtained from a study of blood T cell repertoires in COVID-19. CDR1 SGDLS and CDR2 YYNGEE come from the germline V gene. J was trimmed by 1 base and V by 4 bases; bases with no gene match: 6. The CDR3 has 15 residues. Clones were sequenced by immunoSEQ multiplex PCR, and TCRdb holds only the in-frame ones, with some missing. The sample has roughly 290,000 clones; roughly 84% are singletons. This chain uses TRBV9 with TRBJ1-1, with 8 bases lining up with TRBD1. Material for sequencing was peripheral blood. This clonotype originated in a human donor with COVID-19, enrolled during active disease. The donor label of this sample is uncertain. CDR3 nucleotides: TGTGCCAGCAGCCCACGGACAGGGTGGAACACTGAAGCTTTCTTT. This translates into CASSPRTGWNTEAFF.